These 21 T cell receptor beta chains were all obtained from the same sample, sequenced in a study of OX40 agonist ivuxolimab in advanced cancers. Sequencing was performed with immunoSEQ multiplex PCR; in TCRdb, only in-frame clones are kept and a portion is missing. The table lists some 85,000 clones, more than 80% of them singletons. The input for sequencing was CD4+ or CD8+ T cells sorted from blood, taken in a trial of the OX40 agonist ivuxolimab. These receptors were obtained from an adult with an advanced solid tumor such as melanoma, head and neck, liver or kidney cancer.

CDR3 protein: CASSLALGQASSYEQYF. For the CDR3, the DNA is TGTGCCAGCAGCTTAGCGCTAGGGCAGGCGAGCTCCTACGAGCAGTACTTC. The chain has TRBV7-8 and TRBJ2-7; D not resolved. The CDR3 runs 17 residues. The germline V gene has CDR1 SGHVS and CDR2 FQNEAQ. V lost 0 bases and J 0 bases, leaving 15 bases between the germline ends.

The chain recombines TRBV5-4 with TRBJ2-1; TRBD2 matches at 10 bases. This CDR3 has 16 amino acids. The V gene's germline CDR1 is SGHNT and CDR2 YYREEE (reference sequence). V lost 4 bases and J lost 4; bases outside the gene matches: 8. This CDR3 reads CASSPSGRERYNEQFF. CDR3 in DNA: TGTGCCAGCAGCCCTAGCGGGAGAGAACGTTACAATGAGCAGTTCTTC.

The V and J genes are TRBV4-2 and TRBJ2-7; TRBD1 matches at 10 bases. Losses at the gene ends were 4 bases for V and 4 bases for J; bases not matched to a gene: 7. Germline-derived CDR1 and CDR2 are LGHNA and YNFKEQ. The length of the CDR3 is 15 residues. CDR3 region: CASSLSGTGAYEQYF. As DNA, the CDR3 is TGTGCCAGCAGCCTTTCTGGGACAGGGGCGTACGAGCAGTACTTC.

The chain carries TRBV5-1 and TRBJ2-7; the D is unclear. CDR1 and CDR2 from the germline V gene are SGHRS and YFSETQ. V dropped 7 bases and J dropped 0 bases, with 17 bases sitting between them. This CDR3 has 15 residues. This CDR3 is CASSRDFQSSYEQYF. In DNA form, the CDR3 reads TGCGCCAGCTCCCGCGACTTTCAAAGCTCCTACGAGCAGTACTTC.

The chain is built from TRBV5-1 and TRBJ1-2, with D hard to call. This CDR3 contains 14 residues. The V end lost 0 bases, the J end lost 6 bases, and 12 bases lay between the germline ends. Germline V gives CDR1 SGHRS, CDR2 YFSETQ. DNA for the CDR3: TGCGCCAGCAGCTTGGTTGTCGGCGCGGATGGCTACACCTTC. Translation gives CASSLVVGADGYTF.

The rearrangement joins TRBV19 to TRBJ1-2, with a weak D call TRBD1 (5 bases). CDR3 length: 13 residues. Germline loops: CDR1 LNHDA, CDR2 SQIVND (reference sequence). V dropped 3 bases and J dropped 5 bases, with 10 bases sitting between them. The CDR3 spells CASSIGGEYGYTF. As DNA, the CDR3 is TGTGCCAGTAGTATTGGAGGGGAATATGGCTACACCTTC.

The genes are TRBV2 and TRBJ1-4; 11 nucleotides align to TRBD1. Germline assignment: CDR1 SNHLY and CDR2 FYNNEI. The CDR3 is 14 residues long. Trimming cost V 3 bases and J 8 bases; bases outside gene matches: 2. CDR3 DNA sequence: TGTGCCAGCAGTGATGGGACAGGGGGGGAAAAACTGTTTTTT. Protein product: CASSDGTGGEKLFF.

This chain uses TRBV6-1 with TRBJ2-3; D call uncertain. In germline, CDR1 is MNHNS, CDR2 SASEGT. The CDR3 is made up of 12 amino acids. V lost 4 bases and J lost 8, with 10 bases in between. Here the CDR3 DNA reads TGTGCCAGCAGTGCTCAACCGGGTACGCAGTATTTT. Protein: CASSAQPGTQYF.

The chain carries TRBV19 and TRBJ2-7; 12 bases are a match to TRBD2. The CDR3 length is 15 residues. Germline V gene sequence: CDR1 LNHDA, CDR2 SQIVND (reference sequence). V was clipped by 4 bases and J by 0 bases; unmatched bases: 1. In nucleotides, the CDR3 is TGTGCCAGTAGTAAGACTAGCGGGAGCTCCTACGAGCAGTACTTC. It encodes CASSKTSGSSYEQYF.

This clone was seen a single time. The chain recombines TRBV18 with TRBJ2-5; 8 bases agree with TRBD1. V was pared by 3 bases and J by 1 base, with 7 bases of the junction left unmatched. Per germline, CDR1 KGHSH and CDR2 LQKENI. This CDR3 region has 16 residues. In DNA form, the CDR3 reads TGTGCCAGCTCACCTGGGACAGGAGCCTTCCAAGAGACCCAGTACTTC. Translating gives CASSPGTGAFQETQYF.

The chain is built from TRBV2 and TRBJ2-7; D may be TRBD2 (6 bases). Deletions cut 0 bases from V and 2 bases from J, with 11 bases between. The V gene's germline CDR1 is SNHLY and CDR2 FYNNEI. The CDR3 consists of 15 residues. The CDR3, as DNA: TGTGCCAGCAGTGAAGCCGCGGCGGGGCCCTACGAGCAGTACTTC. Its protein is CASSEAAAGPYEQYF.

The DNA for the CDR3 is TGTGCCAGCAGGTGGGGGAGCGGAGCCGGGGAGCTGTTTTTT. Translation gives CASRWGSGAGELFF. This chain connects TRBV11-2 to TRBJ2-2; either TRBD1 or TRBD2 may fit D (5 bases each). Germline values: CDR1 SGHAT, CDR2 FQNNGV. The V end lost 6 bases, the J end lost 6 bases, and 14 bases lay between the germline ends. There are 14 residues in the CDR3.

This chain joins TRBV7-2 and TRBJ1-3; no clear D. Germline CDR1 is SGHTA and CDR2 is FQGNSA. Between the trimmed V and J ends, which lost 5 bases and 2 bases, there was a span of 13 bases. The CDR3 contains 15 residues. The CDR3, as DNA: TGTGCCAGCAGCCTCGGGCCGGATACTGGAAACACCATATATTTT. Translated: CASSLGPDTGNTIYF.

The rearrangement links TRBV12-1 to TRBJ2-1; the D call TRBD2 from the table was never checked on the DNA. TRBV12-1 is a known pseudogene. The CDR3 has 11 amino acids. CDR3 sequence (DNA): TGTGCCAGTGCGGGAGCGGGAGAGCAGTTCTTC. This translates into CASAGAGEQFF.

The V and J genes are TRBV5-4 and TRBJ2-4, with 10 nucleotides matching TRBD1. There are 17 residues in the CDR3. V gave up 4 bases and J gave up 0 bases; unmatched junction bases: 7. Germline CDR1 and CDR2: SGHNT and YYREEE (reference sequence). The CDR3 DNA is TGTGCCAGCAGCCCGGCGGGGACAGGGGAAGCCAAAAACATTCAGTACTTC. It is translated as CASSPAGTGEAKNIQYF. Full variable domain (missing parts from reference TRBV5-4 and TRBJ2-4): ETGVTQSPTHLIKTRGQQVTLRCSSQSGHNTVSWYQQALGQGPQFIFQYYREEENGRGNFPPRFSGLQFPNYSSELNVNALELDDSALYLCASSPAGTGEAKNIQYFGAGTRLSVL.

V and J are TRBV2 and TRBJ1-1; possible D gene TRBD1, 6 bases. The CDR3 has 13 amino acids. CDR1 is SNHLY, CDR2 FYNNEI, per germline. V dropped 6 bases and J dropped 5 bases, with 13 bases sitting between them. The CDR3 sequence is CASRWGAHTEAFF. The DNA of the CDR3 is TGTGCCAGCAGGTGGGGGGCTCATACTGAAGCTTTCTTT.

The chain's CDR3 is CASSPPTGQGNTGELFF. As DNA, the CDR3 is TGTGCCAGCTCACCACCGACGGGACAGGGGAACACCGGGGAGCTGTTTTTT. The chain joins TRBV18 to TRBJ2-2; 9 nucleotides line up with TRBD1. The length of the CDR3 is 17 residues. CDR1 is KGHSH and CDR2 is LQKENI in the germline V gene. V trimming: 0 bases; J trimming: 1 base; junction bases outside the gene matches: 3.

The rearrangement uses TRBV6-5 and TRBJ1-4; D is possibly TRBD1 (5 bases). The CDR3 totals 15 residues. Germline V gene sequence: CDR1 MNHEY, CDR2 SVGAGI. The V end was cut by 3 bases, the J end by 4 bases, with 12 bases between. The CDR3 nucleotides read TGTGCCAGCAGTTATTTCGCAGGGCGTAATGAAAAACTGTTTTTT. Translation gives CASSYFAGRNEKLFF.

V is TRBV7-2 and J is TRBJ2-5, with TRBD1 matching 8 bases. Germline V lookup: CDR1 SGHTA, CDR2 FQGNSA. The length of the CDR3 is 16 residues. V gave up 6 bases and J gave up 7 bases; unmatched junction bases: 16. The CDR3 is CASSSGGLRASGTQYF. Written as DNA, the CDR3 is TGTGCCAGCAGTTCAGGGGGCCTCAGGGCCTCCGGGACCCAGTACTTC.

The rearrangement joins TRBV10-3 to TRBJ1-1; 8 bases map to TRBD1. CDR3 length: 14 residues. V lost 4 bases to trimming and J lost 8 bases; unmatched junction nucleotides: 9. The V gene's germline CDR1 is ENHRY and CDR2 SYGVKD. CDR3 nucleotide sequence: TGTGCCATCAGTGTCGCGGCACAGGGGGTCGAAGCTTTCTTT. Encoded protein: CAISVAAQGVEAFF.

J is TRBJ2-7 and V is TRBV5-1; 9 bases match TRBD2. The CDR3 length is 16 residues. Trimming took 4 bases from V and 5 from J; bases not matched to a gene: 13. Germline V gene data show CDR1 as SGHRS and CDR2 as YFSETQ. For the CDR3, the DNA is TGCGCCAGCAGCCTCGGCGTTAGCGGGAGATCGGACGAGCAGTACTTC. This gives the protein CASSLGVSGRSDEQYF.